This T cell receptor beta chain was recorded in a study of immune evolution from preneoplasia to lung adenocarcinoma. The CDR3 totals 15 residues. With 2 bases clipped from V and 6 bases from J, the junction kept 10 bases outside the gene matches. CDR1 is MNHEY, CDR2 SMNVEV, per germline (reference sequence). Only in-frame clones appear in the TCRdb table, and some are missing; sequencing was by immunoSEQ multiplex PCR. The sample has more than 1,500 clones; roughly 80% are singletons. V is TRBV27 and J is TRBJ2-7, with 7 bases that match TRBD1. The source of this sequence is a donor of 70 years or more with lung adenocarcinoma. Material for sequencing was FFPE tissue from an adenomatous hyperplasia lung lesion. Subset of the sample: atypical adenomatous hyperplasia (AAH), lung preneoplasia. CDR3 bases: TGTGCCAGCAGTTTACACGGGACAGCTCCCGTCGAGCAGTACTTC. Its translation: CASSLHGTAPVEQYF.